Following are 15 T cell receptor beta chains from one sample sequenced in a study of beta chain features in type 1 diabetes. General study points: Moderate but significant shortening of TCRB CDR3s was recorded in all four CD4+ subsets from Type 1 diabetes patients.

These receptors have no identified antigens. Sequenced material consisted of expressed TCRB transcripts (all of the isolated RNA was reverse transcribed). TCRdb's copy holds only in-frame clones and misses some; the assay was immunoSEQ multiplex PCR. The profile shows 20,000 to 25,000 clones, approximately 69% of them singletons. Sequenced sample: Tregs from blood. The receptors derive from a man aged 18-30 years with type 1 diabetes.

The rearrangement links TRBV7-2 to TRBJ1-5, with D maybe TRBD1 (5 bases). Germline CDR1 SGHTA, CDR2 FQGNSA. With 0 bases removed from V and 1 base from J, the gap between germline ends came to 10 bases. This CDR3 is 16 amino acids long. This chain's CDR3 is CASSLAQGVSNQPQHF. In DNA form, the CDR3 reads TGTGCCAGCAGCTTAGCTCAGGGTGTAAGCAATCAGCCCCAGCATTTT.

This chain uses TRBV7-2 with TRBJ2-7; TRBD1 matches 12 bases. Germline values: CDR1 SGHTA, CDR2 FQGNSA. Unmatched junction bases numbered 7, after V lost 5 bases and J lost 5 bases. The CDR3 contains 15 residues. CDR3 sequence reads: CASSIVGTGGDEQYF. CDR3 coding DNA: TGTGCCAGCAGCATCGTCGGGACAGGGGGCGACGAGCAGTACTTC.

The chain joins TRBV10-3 to TRBJ1-1, with TRBD1 identical over 9 bases. The length of the CDR3 is 19 residues. Looked up from germline, CDR1 is ENHRY and CDR2 is SYGVKD. The junction had 15 bases not matched to a gene; V was cut back by 3 bases and J by 1 base. For the CDR3, the DNA is TGTGCCATCAGTGAAGGTCTTCGGACAGGGGAAAAGAGGAACACTGAAGCTTTCTTT. It is translated as CAISEGLRTGEKRNTEAFF.

This CDR3 is CASSPASGRNYEQYF. The CDR3 DNA sequence: TGTGCCAGCTCACCAGCTAGCGGGAGGAACTACGAGCAGTACTTC. This rearrangement joins TRBV18 to TRBJ2-7, with TRBD2 identical over 11 bases. V gave up 2 bases and J gave up 3 bases; unmatched junction bases: 3. Germline V gene sequence: CDR1 KGHSH, CDR2 LQKENI. This CDR3 region has 15 residues.

The chain uses TRBV30 and TRBJ1-2; perhaps TRBD1 as D (5 bases). Looked up from germline, CDR1 is GTSNPN and CDR2 is SVGIG (reference sequence). The CDR3 length is 11 residues. The germline V and J ends were trimmed by 4 bases and 7 bases, with 10 bases remaining between them. This CDR3 is CAWTPGVGYTF. CDR3 DNA sequence: TGTGCCTGGACCCCGGGGGTTGGCTACACCTTC.

This clone was seen once. The chain employs TRBV28 and TRBJ2-3; D unclear. Germline V gene sequence: CDR1 MDHEN, CDR2 SYDVKM. V shed 5 bases and J shed 8 bases, with 8 bases lying between them. The CDR3 has 11 residues. In DNA form, the CDR3 reads TGTGCCAGCAGTGTAAGCGTTACGCAGTATTTT. Translation gives CASSVSVTQYF.

The chain joins TRBV2 to TRBJ2-7, with TRBD1 matching over 9 bases. The ends lost 7 bases at V and 2 bases at J; junction bases unmatched: 15. From germline, CDR1 is SNHLY and CDR2 FYNNEI. This CDR3 comprises 17 residues. This chain's CDR3 is CASNGDRERPVPYEQYF. The CDR3 nucleotides are TGTGCCAGCAATGGGGACAGGGAACGCCCGGTCCCCTACGAGCAGTACTTC.

This clone was found once. V usage is TRBV9 and J usage is TRBJ2-3, with 7 bases fitting TRBD2. Germline trimming cut 0 bases from V and 4 bases from J; bases unmatched to any gene: 8. The CDR3 totals 16 residues. Germline values: CDR1 SGDLS, CDR2 YYNGEE. The CDR3 DNA follows: TGTGCCAGCAGCGTAGAACCCAGCGGGGCCTCAGATACGCAGTATTTT. Its protein product is CASSVEPSGASDTQYF.

The CDR3 spells CSFREGGLVSYEQYF. The CDR3 nucleotides are TGCAGCTTTCGCGAGGGGGGACTAGTATCCTACGAGCAGTACTTC. The chain combines TRBV29-1 with TRBJ2-7; TRBD2 aligns across 8 bases. The CDR3 contains 15 residues. With V trimmed by 8 bases and J by 1 base, 13 bases remained unmatched. Germline CDR1 is SQVTM and CDR2 is ANQGSEA.

As DNA, the CDR3 is TGCGCCAGCAACCCGACAGTCGGGTGGGATGAGCAGTTCTTC. Translated, it gives CASNPTVGWDEQFF. This rearrangement joins TRBV5-1 to TRBJ2-1, with D maybe TRBD1 (5 bases). The V gene lost 6 bases and the J gene lost 8 bases, with 18 bases spanning the gap. CDR1 is SGHRS and CDR2 is YFSETQ in the germline V gene. This CDR3 is built from 14 residues.

J is TRBJ2-1 and V is TRBV30; D remains unclear. Germline V lookup: CDR1 GTSNPN, CDR2 SVGIG (reference sequence). This CDR3 contains 12 residues. V lost 2 bases, J lost 4 bases, and 6 bases lay in between. CDR3 amino acids: CAWSTMYNEQFF. CDR3 sequence (DNA): TGTGCCTGGAGTACAATGTACAATGAGCAGTTCTTC.

This chain joins TRBV6-6 and TRBJ2-3; 8 bases fit TRBD1. Germline V gives CDR1 MNHNY, CDR2 SVGAGI (reference sequence). V trimming: 6 bases; J trimming: 1 base; junction bases outside the gene matches: 6. The CDR3 consists of 15 residues. CDR3 in DNA: TGTGCCAGCAGGTCAGGGGGCGGGGGCACAGATACGCAGTATTTT. Its protein is CASRSGGGGTDTQYF.

This clone was observed a handful of times. This rearrangement joins TRBV30 to TRBJ2-3; D perhaps matches TRBD2 (6 bases). Trimming removed 1 base from V and 4 bases from J, with 12 bases in between. This CDR3 has 14 residues. The germline CDR1 and CDR2 sequences are GTSNPN and SVGIG (reference sequence). CDR3 nucleotide sequence: TGTGCCTGGAGTGACGGGAGTGGTCCAGATACGCAGTATTTT. This translates into CAWSDGSGPDTQYF.

The chain employs TRBV7-9 and TRBJ1-2; a weak D match, TRBD1 (6 bases). CDR1 and CDR2 from the germline V gene are SEHNR and FQNEAQ (reference sequence). Trimming left V 5 bases short and J 8 bases short, with 12 bases between. The CDR3 extends over 12 amino acids. The CDR3 loop reads CASSPPQGGYTF. The CDR3 DNA reads as TGTGCCAGCAGCCCCCCCCAGGGGGGCTACACCTTC.

The V gene is TRBV15, the J gene TRBJ1-5, with D uncertain. Germline V gives CDR1 LNHNV, CDR2 YYDKDF (reference sequence). The germline V and J ends were trimmed by 1 base and 2 bases, with 12 bases remaining between them. There are 16 residues in the CDR3. The CDR3 bases are TGTGCCACCAGCAGAGTAGTAGGGCGGGGCAATCAGCCCCAGCATTTT. Translated: CATSRVVGRGNQPQHF.